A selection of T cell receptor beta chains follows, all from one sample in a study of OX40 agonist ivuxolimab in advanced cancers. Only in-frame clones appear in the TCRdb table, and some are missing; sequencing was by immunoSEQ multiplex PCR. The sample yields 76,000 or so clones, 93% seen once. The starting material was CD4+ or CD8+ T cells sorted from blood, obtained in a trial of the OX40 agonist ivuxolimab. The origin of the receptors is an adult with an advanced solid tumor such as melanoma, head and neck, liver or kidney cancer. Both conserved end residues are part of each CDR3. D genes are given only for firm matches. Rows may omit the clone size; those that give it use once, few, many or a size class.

CDR3 protein: CASSEREPDQNTIYF
CDR3 DNA: TGTGCCAGCAGTGAAAGGGAGCCCGATCAAAACACCATATATTTT
D gene: .
CDR3 length: 15
J gene: TRBJ1-3
clone size: once
V gene: TRBV2

CDR3 protein: CSVEAGTGDEQYF
CDR3 DNA: TGCAGCGTTGAAGCTGGGACAGGGGACGAGCAGTACTTC
D gene: TRBD1
CDR3 length: 13
J gene: TRBJ2-7
clone size: .
V gene: TRBV29-1

CDR3 protein: CASSLDGWTSTDTQYF
CDR3 DNA: TGTGCCAGCAGCTTAGATGGGTGGACTAGCACAGATACGCAGTATTTT
D gene: .
CDR3 length: 16
J gene: TRBJ2-3
clone size: .
V gene: TRBV11-2

CDR3 protein: CASLLRAAGNEQFF
CDR3 DNA: TGTGCCAGTTTACTCCGGGCGGCGGGCAATGAGCAGTTCTTC
D gene: .
CDR3 length: 14
J gene: TRBJ2-1
clone size: .
V gene: TRBV2

CDR3 protein: CASSDWGQGRDEQYF
CDR3 DNA: TGTGCCAGCAGTGACTGGGGACAGGGGAGGGACGAGCAGTACTTC
D gene: TRBD1
CDR3 length: 15
J gene: TRBJ2-7
clone size: .
V gene: TRBV25-1

CDR3 protein: CASSERRAGGGTDTQYF
CDR3 DNA: TGTGCCAGCAGTGAACGCAGAGCGGGAGGGGGGACAGATACGCAGTATTTT
D gene: TRBD2
CDR3 length: 17
J gene: TRBJ2-3
clone size: .
V gene: TRBV6-1

CDR3 protein: CASGGALADTQYF
CDR3 DNA: TGTGCCAGCGGGGGGGCCCTGGCAGATACGCAGTATTTT
D gene: .
CDR3 length: 13
J gene: TRBJ2-3
clone size: .
V gene: TRBV11-2

CDR3 protein: CASSLALASGPTDTQYF
CDR3 DNA: TGTGCCAGCAGCTTAGCATTGGCTAGCGGGCCCACAGATACGCAGTATTTT
D gene: TRBD2
CDR3 length: 17
J gene: TRBJ2-3
clone size: .
V gene: TRBV7-8

CDR3 protein: CASSPQGGTSYEQYF
CDR3 DNA: TGTGCCAGCAGCCCACAGGGTGGGACCTCCTACGAGCAGTACTTC
D gene: .
CDR3 length: 15
J gene: TRBJ2-7
clone size: .
V gene: TRBV2

CDR3 protein: CASSSGLGNYEQYF
CDR3 DNA: TGTGCCAGTAGTAGCGGACTAGGCAACTACGAGCAGTACTTC
D gene: TRBD2
CDR3 length: 14
J gene: TRBJ2-7
clone size: .
V gene: TRBV19

CDR3 protein: CASSYRGPTSTDTQYF
CDR3 DNA: TGTGCCAGCAGTTACAGGGGCCCCACTAGCACAGATACGCAGTATTTT
D gene: TRBD1
CDR3 length: 16
J gene: TRBJ2-3
clone size: .
V gene: TRBV2

CDR3 protein: CASSLTGTGYGYTF
CDR3 DNA: TGCGCCAGCAGCTTGACCGGGACAGGCTATGGCTACACCTTC
D gene: TRBD1
CDR3 length: 14
J gene: TRBJ1-2
clone size: once
V gene: TRBV5-1

CDR3 protein: CASSFSESSYEQYF
CDR3 DNA: TGTGCCAGCAGTTTTAGTGAGAGCTCCTACGAGCAGTACTTC
D gene: .
CDR3 length: 14
J gene: TRBJ2-7
clone size: once
V gene: TRBV27

CDR3 protein: CASSLSGPAYNEQFF
CDR3 DNA: TGTGCCAGCAGTTTGAGCGGGCCAGCCTACAATGAGCAGTTCTTC
D gene: .
CDR3 length: 15
J gene: TRBJ2-1
clone size: once
V gene: TRBV27

CDR3 protein: CSVLTYDGYTF
CDR3 DNA: TGCAGTGTCCTTACCTATGATGGCTACACCTTC
D gene: .
CDR3 length: 11
J gene: TRBJ1-2
clone size: .
V gene: TRBV20-1

CDR3 protein: CASSLDRTGKMNTEAFF
CDR3 DNA: TGTGCCAGCAGCTTAGACCGAACCGGGAAAATGAACACTGAAGCTTTCTTT
D gene: .
CDR3 length: 17
J gene: TRBJ1-1
clone size: .
V gene: TRBV7-8

CDR3 protein: CASTERGAWETQYF
CDR3 DNA: TGTGCCAGCACCGAACGGGGGGCATGGGAGACCCAGTACTTC
D gene: .
CDR3 length: 14
J gene: TRBJ2-5
clone size: .
V gene: TRBV7-6

CDR3 protein: CASSSGTRYYEQYF
CDR3 DNA: TGTGCCAGCAGTTCCGGGACTAGGTACTACGAGCAGTACTTC
D gene: TRBD2
CDR3 length: 14
J gene: TRBJ2-7
clone size: .
V gene: TRBV5-6

CDR3 protein: CASSEWGSSGEQFF
CDR3 DNA: TGTGCCAGCAGTGAATGGGGCTCTAGTGGTGAGCAGTTCTTC
D gene: .
CDR3 length: 14
J gene: TRBJ2-1
clone size: .
V gene: TRBV25-1

CDR3 protein: CAWSPSAPNTGELFF
CDR3 DNA: TGTGCCTGGAGTCCTAGCGCCCCGAACACCGGGGAGCTGTTTTTT
D gene: .
CDR3 length: 15
J gene: TRBJ2-2
clone size: .
V gene: TRBV30

CDR3 protein: CASSFGQREAFF
CDR3 DNA: TGTGCCAGCAGCTTTGGACAGAGAGAAGCTTTCTTT
D gene: .
CDR3 length: 12
J gene: TRBJ1-1
clone size: .
V gene: TRBV11-3

CDR3 protein: CAIIWRFEAGAGEKLFF
CDR3 DNA: TGTGCCATCATTTGGCGGTTTGAGGCGGGGGCAGGGGAAAAACTGTTTTTT
D gene: .
CDR3 length: 17
J gene: TRBJ1-4
clone size: once
V gene: TRBV10-3

CDR3 protein: CASSLGGQPYEQYF
CDR3 DNA: TGTGCCAGCAGCTTAGGGGGACAGCCGTACGAGCAGTACTTC
D gene: TRBD1
CDR3 length: 14
J gene: TRBJ2-7
clone size: .
V gene: TRBV13

CDR3 protein: CASMTAYQETQYF
CDR3 DNA: TGTGCCAGCATGACAGCGTACCAAGAGACCCAGTACTTC
D gene: .
CDR3 length: 13
J gene: TRBJ2-5
clone size: .
V gene: TRBV27

CDR3 protein: CASSQVPGPQETQYF
CDR3 DNA: TGCGCCAGCAGCCAAGTGCCAGGGCCCCAAGAGACCCAGTACTTC
D gene: .
CDR3 length: 15
J gene: TRBJ2-5
clone size: .
V gene: TRBV4-3

CDR3 protein: CASGPSTGLVSGYTF
CDR3 DNA: TGTGCTAGTGGTCCATCGACAGGCCTAGTTTCTGGCTACACCTTC
D gene: .
CDR3 length: 15
J gene: TRBJ1-2
clone size: .
V gene: TRBV12-5

CDR3 protein: CASSQEGGSYNEQFF
CDR3 DNA: TGCGCCAGCAGCCAAGAGGGGGGTTCCTACAATGAGCAGTTCTTC
D gene: .
CDR3 length: 15
J gene: TRBJ2-1
clone size: .
V gene: TRBV4-1

CDR3 protein: CASSLSRGLAASEQYF
CDR3 DNA: TGTGCCAGCAGCCTTAGCAGGGGCCTCGCTGCCTCCGAGCAGTACTTC
D gene: .
CDR3 length: 16
J gene: TRBJ2-7
clone size: .
V gene: TRBV13

CDR3 protein: CASSSISGMGFVYTF
CDR3 DNA: TGTGCCAGCAGCTCAATCTCAGGGATGGGTTTTGTCTACACCTTC
D gene: .
CDR3 length: 15
J gene: TRBJ1-2
clone size: .
V gene: TRBV13

CDR3 protein: CASSYRGGGGYGYTF
CDR3 DNA: TGTGCCAGCAGCTACCGAGGGGGGGGAGGCTATGGCTACACCTTC
D gene: .
CDR3 length: 15
J gene: TRBJ1-2
clone size: .
V gene: TRBV13

CDR3 protein: CASSLEAGGTGELFF
CDR3 DNA: TGTGCCAGCAGCTTAGAGGCAGGGGGGACCGGGGAGCTGTTTTTT
D gene: .
CDR3 length: 15
J gene: TRBJ2-2
clone size: .
V gene: TRBV13

CDR3 protein: CASSLGDRGAGYTF
CDR3 DNA: TGTGCCAGCAGCTTAGGAGACAGGGGTGCTGGCTACACCTTC
D gene: TRBD1
CDR3 length: 14
J gene: TRBJ1-2
clone size: .
V gene: TRBV7-6

CDR3 protein: CASSQGPGHGYTF
CDR3 DNA: TGTGCCAGCAGCCAGGGTCCGGGCCATGGCTACACCTTC
D gene: .
CDR3 length: 13
J gene: TRBJ1-2
clone size: .
V gene: TRBV6-5

CDR3 protein: CASSFLGGEQYF
CDR3 DNA: TGTGCCAGCAGTTTTCTCGGGGGCGAGCAGTACTTC
D gene: .
CDR3 length: 12
J gene: TRBJ2-7
clone size: .
V gene: TRBV27

CDR3 protein: CASSVGYNEQFF
CDR3 DNA: TGTGCCAGCAGCGTTGGGTACAATGAGCAGTTCTTC
D gene: .
CDR3 length: 12
J gene: TRBJ2-1
clone size: .
V gene: TRBV13

CDR3 protein: CASSIGSPGEAFF
CDR3 DNA: TGTGCCAGTAGTATTGGATCTCCCGGGGAGGCTTTCTTT
D gene: .
CDR3 length: 13
J gene: TRBJ1-1
clone size: .
V gene: TRBV19

CDR3 protein: CASSLSGGNIQYF
CDR3 DNA: TGTGCCAGCAGTTTATCGGGGGGAAACATTCAGTACTTC
D gene: .
CDR3 length: 13
J gene: TRBJ2-4
clone size: .
V gene: TRBV27

CDR3 protein: CATTTVPPPNTGELFF
CDR3 DNA: TGTGCCACCACGACAGTCCCACCACCGAACACCGGGGAGCTGTTTTTT
D gene: .
CDR3 length: 16
J gene: TRBJ2-2
clone size: .
V gene: TRBV15

CDR3 protein: CASSPGMTGTDTQYF
CDR3 DNA: TGTGCCAGCAGTCCAGGTATGACGGGCACAGATACGCAGTATTTT
D gene: .
CDR3 length: 15
J gene: TRBJ2-3
clone size: .
V gene: TRBV28

CDR3 protein: CASSEGAINQPQHF
CDR3 DNA: TGTGCCAGTAGTGAAGGGGCGATCAATCAGCCCCAGCATTTT
D gene: .
CDR3 length: 14
J gene: TRBJ1-5
clone size: .
V gene: TRBV19

CDR3 protein: CASSSWGGEAYNEQFF
CDR3 DNA: TGTGCCAGCAGCTCGTGGGGGGGAGAGGCCTACAATGAGCAGTTCTTC
D gene: TRBD2
CDR3 length: 16
J gene: TRBJ2-1
clone size: .
V gene: TRBV7-8

CDR3 protein: CASSMMAGGNTIYF
CDR3 DNA: TGTGCCAGTAGTATGATGGCAGGCGGAAACACCATATATTTT
D gene: .
CDR3 length: 14
J gene: TRBJ1-3
clone size: .
V gene: TRBV19

CDR3 protein: CASSEDTSLSNEQFF
CDR3 DNA: TGTGCCAGCAGTGAAGACACCTCTCTTTCAAATGAGCAGTTCTTC
D gene: .
CDR3 length: 15
J gene: TRBJ2-1
clone size: .
V gene: TRBV6-1

CDR3 protein: CASSFQTSGSTDTQYF
CDR3 DNA: TGTGCCAGCAGCTTCCAGACTAGCGGGAGTACAGATACGCAGTATTTT
D gene: TRBD2
CDR3 length: 16
J gene: TRBJ2-3
clone size: .
V gene: TRBV5-6

CDR3 protein: CASRGGADYTF
CDR3 DNA: TGTGCCAGTAGGGGAGGGGCTGACTACACCTTC
D gene: .
CDR3 length: 11
J gene: TRBJ1-2
clone size: .
V gene: TRBV19

CDR3 protein: CASSYGDGETQYF
CDR3 DNA: TGTGCCAGCAGTTACGGGGACGGAGAGACCCAGTACTTC
D gene: .
CDR3 length: 13
J gene: TRBJ2-5
clone size: .
V gene: TRBV6-5

CDR3 protein: CASSLWEGDRAQNIQYF
CDR3 DNA: TGTGCCAGCAGCTTGTGGGAGGGCGACAGGGCTCAAAACATTCAGTACTTC
D gene: .
CDR3 length: 17
J gene: TRBJ2-4
clone size: .
V gene: TRBV5-8

CDR3 protein: CASSLGGPPHF
CDR3 DNA: TGTGCCAGCAGTTTGGGGGGGCCTCCTCACTTT
D gene: .
CDR3 length: 11
J gene: TRBJ1-6
clone size: .
V gene: TRBV28

CDR3 protein: CASSHSRDRVTGELFF
CDR3 DNA: TGCGCCAGCAGCCATAGCCGGGACAGGGTCACCGGGGAGCTGTTTTTT
D gene: TRBD1
CDR3 length: 16
J gene: TRBJ2-2
clone size: .
V gene: TRBV4-1

CDR3 protein: CASSSSGGAADTQYF
CDR3 DNA: TGTGCCAGCAGTTCGAGCGGGGGGGCTGCAGATACGCAGTATTTT
D gene: TRBD2
CDR3 length: 15
J gene: TRBJ2-3
clone size: once
V gene: TRBV6-5

CDR3 protein: CASSVSGVYGYTF
CDR3 DNA: TGTGCCAGTAGTGTCTCGGGGGTCTATGGCTACACCTTC
D gene: .
CDR3 length: 13
J gene: TRBJ1-2
clone size: .
V gene: TRBV19

CDR3 protein: CASSPLIRAEKLFF
CDR3 DNA: TGTGCCAGCAGTCCCCTTATAAGGGCTGAAAAACTGTTTTTT
D gene: .
CDR3 length: 14
J gene: TRBJ1-4
clone size: .
V gene: TRBV6-5

CDR3 protein: CASSPAYEQYF
CDR3 DNA: TGTGCCAGCAGCCCAGCCTACGAGCAGTACTTC
D gene: .
CDR3 length: 11
J gene: TRBJ2-7
clone size: .
V gene: TRBV7-2

CDR3 protein: CASLTGQGKSPLHF
CDR3 DNA: TGTGCCAGCCTTACTGGACAGGGTAAATCACCCCTCCACTTT
D gene: TRBD1
CDR3 length: 14
J gene: TRBJ1-6
clone size: .
V gene: TRBV27

CDR3 protein: CASSLKAGGPGELFF
CDR3 DNA: TGTGCCAGCAGCTTAAAGGCGGGGGGGCCCGGGGAGCTGTTTTTT
D gene: TRBD2
CDR3 length: 15
J gene: TRBJ2-2
clone size: .
V gene: TRBV7-8

CDR3 protein: CASSLKGLAYNEQFF
CDR3 DNA: TGTGCCAGCAGCTTAAAGGGACTAGCGTACAATGAGCAGTTCTTC
D gene: TRBD2
CDR3 length: 15
J gene: TRBJ2-1
clone size: .
V gene: TRBV13

CDR3 protein: CASSQDWTGTNSPLHF
CDR3 DNA: TGCGCCAGCAGCCAAGATTGGACAGGGACCAATTCACCCCTCCACTTT
D gene: TRBD1
CDR3 length: 16
J gene: TRBJ1-6
clone size: .
V gene: TRBV4-3

CDR3 protein: CASSSSRANEQFF
CDR3 DNA: TGTGCCAGCAGCTCCTCGCGGGCGAATGAGCAGTTCTTC
D gene: .
CDR3 length: 13
J gene: TRBJ2-1
clone size: .
V gene: TRBV27